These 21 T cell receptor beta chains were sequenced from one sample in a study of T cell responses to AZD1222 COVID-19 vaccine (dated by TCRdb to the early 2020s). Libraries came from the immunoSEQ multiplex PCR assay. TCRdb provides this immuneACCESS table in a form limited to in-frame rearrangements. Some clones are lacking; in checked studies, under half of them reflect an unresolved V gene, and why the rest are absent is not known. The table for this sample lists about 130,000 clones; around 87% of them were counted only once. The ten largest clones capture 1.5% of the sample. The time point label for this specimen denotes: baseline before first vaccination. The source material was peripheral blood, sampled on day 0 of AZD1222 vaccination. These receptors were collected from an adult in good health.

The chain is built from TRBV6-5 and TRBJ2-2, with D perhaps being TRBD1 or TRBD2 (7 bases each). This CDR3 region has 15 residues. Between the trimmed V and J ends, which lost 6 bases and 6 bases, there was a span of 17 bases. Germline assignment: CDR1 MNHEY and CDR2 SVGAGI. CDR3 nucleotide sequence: TGTGCCAGCAGGGCGAGACAGGGAGGGTCCGGGGAGCTGTTTTTT. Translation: CASRARQGGSGELFF.

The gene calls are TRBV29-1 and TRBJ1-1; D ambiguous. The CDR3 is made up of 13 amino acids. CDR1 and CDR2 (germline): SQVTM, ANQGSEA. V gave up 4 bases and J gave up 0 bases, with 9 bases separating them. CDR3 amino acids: CSVVQRVNTEAFF. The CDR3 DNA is TGCAGCGTTGTGCAGAGAGTGAACACTGAAGCTTTCTTT. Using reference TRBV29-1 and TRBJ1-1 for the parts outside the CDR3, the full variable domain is SAVISQKPSRDICQRGTSLTIQCQVDSQVTMMFWYRQQPGQSLTLIATANQGSEATYESGFVIDKFPISRPNLTFSTLTVSNMSPEDSSIYLCSVVQRVNTEAFFGQGTRLTVV.

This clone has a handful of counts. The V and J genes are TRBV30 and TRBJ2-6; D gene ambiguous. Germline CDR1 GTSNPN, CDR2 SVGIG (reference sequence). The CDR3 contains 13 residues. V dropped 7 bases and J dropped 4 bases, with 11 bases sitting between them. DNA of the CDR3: TGTGCCTCCTCATTAACCGGGGCCAACGTCCTGACTTTC. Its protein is CASSLTGANVLTF.

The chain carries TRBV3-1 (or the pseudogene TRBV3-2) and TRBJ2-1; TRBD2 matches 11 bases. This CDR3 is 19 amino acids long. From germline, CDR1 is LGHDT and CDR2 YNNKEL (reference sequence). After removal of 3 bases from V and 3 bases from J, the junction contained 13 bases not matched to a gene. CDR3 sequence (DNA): TGTGCCAGCAGCCAGGCTAGCGGGGGGCGAAAACACTACTACAATGAGCAGTTCTTC. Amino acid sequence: CASSQASGGRKHYYNEQFF.

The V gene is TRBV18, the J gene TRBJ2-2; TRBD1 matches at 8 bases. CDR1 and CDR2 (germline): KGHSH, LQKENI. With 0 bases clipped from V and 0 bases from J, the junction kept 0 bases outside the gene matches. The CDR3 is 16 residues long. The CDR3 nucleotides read TGTGCCAGCTCACCACCGGGACAGGCGAACACCGGGGAGCTGTTTTTT. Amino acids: CASSPPGQANTGELFF.

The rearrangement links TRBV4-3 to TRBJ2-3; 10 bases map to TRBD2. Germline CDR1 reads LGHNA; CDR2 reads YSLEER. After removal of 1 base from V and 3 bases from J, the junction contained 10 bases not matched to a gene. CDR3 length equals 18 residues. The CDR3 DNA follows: TGCGCCAGCAGCCAAGTAGCTAGCGGGGGTTTTGGTACAGATACGCAGTATTTT. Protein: CASSQVASGGFGTDTQYF.

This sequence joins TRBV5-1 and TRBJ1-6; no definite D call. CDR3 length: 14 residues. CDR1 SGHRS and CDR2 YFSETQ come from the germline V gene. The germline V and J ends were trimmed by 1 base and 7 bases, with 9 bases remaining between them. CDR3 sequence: CASSLSGNNSPLHF. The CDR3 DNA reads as TGCGCCAGCAGCTTGTCCGGGAACAATTCACCCCTCCACTTT.

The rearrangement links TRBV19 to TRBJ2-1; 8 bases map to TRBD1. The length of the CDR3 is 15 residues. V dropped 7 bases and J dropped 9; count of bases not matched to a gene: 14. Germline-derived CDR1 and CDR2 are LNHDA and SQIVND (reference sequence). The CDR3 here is CASIKRQGLIFEQFF. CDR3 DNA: TGTGCCAGTATAAAGCGACAGGGGTTAATTTTTGAGCAGTTCTTC.

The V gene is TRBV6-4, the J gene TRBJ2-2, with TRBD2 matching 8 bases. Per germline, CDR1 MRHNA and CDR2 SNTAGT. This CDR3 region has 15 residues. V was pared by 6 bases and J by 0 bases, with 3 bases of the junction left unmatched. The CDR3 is CASSREGANTGELFF. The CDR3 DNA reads TGTGCCAGCAGCCGGGAGGGGGCGAACACCGGGGAGCTGTTTTTT.

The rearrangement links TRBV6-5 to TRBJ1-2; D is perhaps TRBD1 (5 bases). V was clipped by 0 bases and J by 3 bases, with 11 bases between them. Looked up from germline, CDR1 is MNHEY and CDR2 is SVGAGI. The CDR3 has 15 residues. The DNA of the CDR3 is TGTGCCAGCAGTTACTCGACGGGGGGGGACTATGGCTACACCTTC. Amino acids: CASSYSTGGDYGYTF.

The CDR3 is CASSLEVGNSNQPQHF. CDR3 coding DNA: TGTGCCAGCAGCTTAGAGGTGGGGAATAGCAATCAGCCCCAGCATTTT. The V call is TRBV7-8, the J call TRBJ1-5; no definite D call. The CDR3 consists of 16 residues. Germline-derived CDR1 and CDR2 are SGHVS and FQNEAQ. V was cut by 1 base and J by 0 bases, with 10 bases left in between.

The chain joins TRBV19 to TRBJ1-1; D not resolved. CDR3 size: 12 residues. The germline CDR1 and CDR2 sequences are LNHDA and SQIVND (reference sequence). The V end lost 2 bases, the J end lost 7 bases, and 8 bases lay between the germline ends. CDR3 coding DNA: TGTGCCAGTAGTATAAGACTCGGTGAAGCTTTCTTT. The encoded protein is CASSIRLGEAFF.

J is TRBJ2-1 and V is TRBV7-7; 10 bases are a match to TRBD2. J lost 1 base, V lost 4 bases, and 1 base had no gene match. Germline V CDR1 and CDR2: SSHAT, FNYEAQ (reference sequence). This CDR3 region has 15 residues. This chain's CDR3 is CASSSLAGSYNEQFF. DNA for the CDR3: TGTGCCAGCAGCTCACTAGCGGGGTCCTACAATGAGCAGTTCTTC.

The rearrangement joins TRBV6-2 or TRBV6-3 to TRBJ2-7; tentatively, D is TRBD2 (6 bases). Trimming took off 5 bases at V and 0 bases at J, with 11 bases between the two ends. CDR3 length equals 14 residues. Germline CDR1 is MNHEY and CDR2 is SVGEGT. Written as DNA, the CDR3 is TGTGCCAGCAGTCCCCGGGGGTCCTCCTACGAGCAGTACTTC. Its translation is CASSPRGSSYEQYF.

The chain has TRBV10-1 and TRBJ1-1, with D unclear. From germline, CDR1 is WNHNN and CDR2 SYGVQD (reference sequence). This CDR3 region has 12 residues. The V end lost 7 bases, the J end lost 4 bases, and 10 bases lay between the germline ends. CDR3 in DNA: TGCGCCAGCAAGTATCCGAGCACTGAAGCTTTCTTT. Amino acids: CASKYPSTEAFF.

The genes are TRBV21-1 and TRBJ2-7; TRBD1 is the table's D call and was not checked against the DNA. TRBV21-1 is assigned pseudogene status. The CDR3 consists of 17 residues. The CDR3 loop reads CAIPWLRYRGPRYEQYF. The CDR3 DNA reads TGTGCCATCCCCTGGCTGAGGTACAGGGGACCCCGTTACGAGCAGTACTTC.

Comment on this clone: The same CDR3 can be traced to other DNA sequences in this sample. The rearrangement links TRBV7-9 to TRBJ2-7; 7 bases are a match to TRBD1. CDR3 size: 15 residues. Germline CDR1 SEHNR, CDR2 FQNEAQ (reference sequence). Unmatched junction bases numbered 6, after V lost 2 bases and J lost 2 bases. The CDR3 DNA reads TGTGCCAGCAGCTTACCCCTCGGACAGGCCTACGAGCAGTACTTC. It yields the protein CASSLPLGQAYEQYF.

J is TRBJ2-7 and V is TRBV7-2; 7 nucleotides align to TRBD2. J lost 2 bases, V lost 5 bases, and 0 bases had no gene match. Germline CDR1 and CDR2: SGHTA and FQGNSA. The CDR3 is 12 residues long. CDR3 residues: CASSGGAYEQYF. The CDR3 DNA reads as TGTGCCAGCAGCGGGGGGGCCTACGAGCAGTACTTC.

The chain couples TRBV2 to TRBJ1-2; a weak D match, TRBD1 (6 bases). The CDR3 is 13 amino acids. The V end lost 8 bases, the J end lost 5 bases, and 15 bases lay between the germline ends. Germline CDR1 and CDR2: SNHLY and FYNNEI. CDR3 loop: CASSPTGGYGYTF. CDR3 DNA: TGTGCCAGCTCCCCGACAGGCGGGTATGGCTACACCTTC. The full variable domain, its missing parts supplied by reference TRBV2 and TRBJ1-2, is EPEVTQTPSHQVTQMGQEVILRCVPISNHLYFYWYRQILGQKVEFLVSFYNNEISEKSEIFDDQFSVERPDGSNFTLKIRSTKLEDSAMYFCASSPTGGYGYTFGSGTRLTVV.

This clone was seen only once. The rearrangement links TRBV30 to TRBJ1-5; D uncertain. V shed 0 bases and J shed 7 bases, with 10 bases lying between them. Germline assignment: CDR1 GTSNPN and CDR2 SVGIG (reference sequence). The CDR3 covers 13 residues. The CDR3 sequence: CAWSVRSEQPQHF. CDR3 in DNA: TGTGCCTGGAGTGTACGGAGTGAGCAGCCCCAGCATTTT.

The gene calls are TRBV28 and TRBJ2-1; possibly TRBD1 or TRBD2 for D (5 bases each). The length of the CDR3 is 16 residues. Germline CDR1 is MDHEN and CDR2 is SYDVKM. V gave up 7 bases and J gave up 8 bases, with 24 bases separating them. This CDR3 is CASTLGTPIGTHEQFF. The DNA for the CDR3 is TGTGCCAGCACTTTGGGGACCCCCATCGGGACGCATGAGCAGTTCTTC.